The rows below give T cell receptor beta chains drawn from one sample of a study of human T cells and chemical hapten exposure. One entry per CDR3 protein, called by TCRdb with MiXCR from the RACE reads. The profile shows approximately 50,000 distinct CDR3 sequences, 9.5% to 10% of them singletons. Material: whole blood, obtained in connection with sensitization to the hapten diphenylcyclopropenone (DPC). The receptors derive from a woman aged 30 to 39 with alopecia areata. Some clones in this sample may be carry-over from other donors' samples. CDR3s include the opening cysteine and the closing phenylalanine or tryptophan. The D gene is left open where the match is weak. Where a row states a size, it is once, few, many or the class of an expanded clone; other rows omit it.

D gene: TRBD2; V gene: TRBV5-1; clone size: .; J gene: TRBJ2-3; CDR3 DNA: TGCGCCAGCAGCTTGGTAGCGGGCCTTACAGATACGCAGTATTTT; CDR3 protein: CASSLVAGLTDTQYF
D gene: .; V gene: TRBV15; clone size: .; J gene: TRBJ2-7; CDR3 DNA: TGTGCCACCAGCAGGAGCCGGGACGGGATTTACGAGCAGTACTTC; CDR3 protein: CATSRSRDGIYEQYF
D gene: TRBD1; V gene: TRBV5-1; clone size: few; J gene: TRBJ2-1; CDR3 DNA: TGCGCCAGCAGCTGGGACAGGGAGACTGAGTTCTTC; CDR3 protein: CASSWDRETEFF
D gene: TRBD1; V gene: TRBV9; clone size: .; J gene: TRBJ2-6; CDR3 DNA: TGTGCCAGCAGCGAGGGAAGACAGGGGTTTGGGGCCAACGTCCTGACTTTC; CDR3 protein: CASSEGRQGFGANVLTF
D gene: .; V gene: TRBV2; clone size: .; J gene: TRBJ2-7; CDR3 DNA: TGTGCCAGCAGTGGAGACAACTACGAGCAGTACTTC; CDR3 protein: CASSGDNYEQYF
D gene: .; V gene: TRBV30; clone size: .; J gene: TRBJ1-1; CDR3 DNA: TGTGCGGGAGGGGCTCGGAACACTGAAGCTTTCTTT; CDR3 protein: CAGGARNTEAFF
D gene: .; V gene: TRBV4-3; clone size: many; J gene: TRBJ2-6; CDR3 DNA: TGCGCCAGCAGCCAGGAGGCACTTACGGGGGCCAACGTCCTGACTTTC; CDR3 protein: CASSQEALTGANVLTF
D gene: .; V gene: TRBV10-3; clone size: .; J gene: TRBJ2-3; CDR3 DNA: TGTGCCATCACCGCCCACACTGGCGGGGTACGGGATACGCAGTATTTT; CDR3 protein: CAITAHTGGVRDTQYF
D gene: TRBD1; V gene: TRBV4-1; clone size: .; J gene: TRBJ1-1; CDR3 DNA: TGCGCCAGCAGACCCAGTCCCGGGACAGGGTCCACTGAAGCTTTCTTT; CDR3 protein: CASRPSPGTGSTEAFF
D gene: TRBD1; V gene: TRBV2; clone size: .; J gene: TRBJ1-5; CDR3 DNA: TGTGCCAGCAGTGAGGGGACAGGGGGAATATATAGCAATCAGCCCCAGCATTTT; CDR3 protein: CASSEGTGGIYSNQPQHF
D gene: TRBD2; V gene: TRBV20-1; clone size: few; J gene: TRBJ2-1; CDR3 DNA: TGCAGTGCTAGAGATTTGGCTAGCGGATACAATGAGCAGTTCTTC; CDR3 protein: CSARDLASGYNEQFF
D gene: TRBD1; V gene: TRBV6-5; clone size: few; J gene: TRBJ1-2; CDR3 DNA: TGTGCCAGCAGACCTGGGACAGGGGGCAGACGTAACTATGGCTACACCTTC; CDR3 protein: CASRPGTGGRRNYGYTF
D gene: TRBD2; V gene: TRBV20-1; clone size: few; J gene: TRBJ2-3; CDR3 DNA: TGCAGTGCTAGTGTACTAGCGGGGGACGTCACAGATACGCAGTATTTT; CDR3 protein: CSASVLAGDVTDTQYF
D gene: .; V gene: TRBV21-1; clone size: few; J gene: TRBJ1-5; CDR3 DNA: TGTGCCAGCAGCAAGGGCTTGCAGGAGGGATATAGCAATCAGCCCCAGCATTTT; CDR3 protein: CASSKGLQEGYSNQPQHF
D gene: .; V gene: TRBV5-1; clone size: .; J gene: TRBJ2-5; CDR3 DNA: TGCGCCAGCAGCTATGAAGGGAAGGTGGAGACCCAGTACTTC; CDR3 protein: CASSYEGKVETQYF
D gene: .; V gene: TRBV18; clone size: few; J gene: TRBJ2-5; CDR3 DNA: TGTGCCAGCTCACCAGGAGGAGAAATGGGGACCCAGTACTTC; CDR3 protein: CASSPGGEMGTQYF
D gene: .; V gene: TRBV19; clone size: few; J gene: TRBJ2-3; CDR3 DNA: TGTGCCAGTAGTATGTATACGCTGGGGTGGGAGGATACGCAGTATTTT; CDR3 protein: CASSMYTLGWEDTQYF
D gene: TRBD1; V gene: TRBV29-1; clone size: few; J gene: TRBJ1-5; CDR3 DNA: TGCACCCTAAGGGGGACAGGTCAGCCCCAGCATTTT; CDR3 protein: CTLRGTGQPQHF
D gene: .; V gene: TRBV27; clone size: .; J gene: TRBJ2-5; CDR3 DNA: TGTGCCAGCAGCGACCAAGAGACCCAGTACTTC; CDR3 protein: CASSDQETQYF